These 29 T cell receptor beta chains were all obtained from the same sample, sequenced in a study of CD8+CD57+ T cells in acquired aplastic anemia. Sequencing involved patients with CD8+CD57+ cell expansion previously shown by flow cytometry. Using genomic DNA as the template, TCR beta VDJ and CDR3 profiling was carried out. In TCRdb, the reads were re-called with MiXCR into one record per CDR3 protein. The table has about 190,000 distinct CDR3 sequences, under 55% seen once. Material for sequencing was sorted CD4+, CD8+, or CD8+CD57+ T cells (not recorded which) from PBMCs. The receptors originated from a human donor with aplastic anemia.

This clonotype has ten or more counts. The V call is TRBV19, the J call TRBJ2-6, with D perhaps matching TRBD2 (5 bases). Between the trimmed V and J ends, which lost 3 bases and 0 bases, there was a span of 12 bases. Germline CDR1 LNHDA, CDR2 SQIVND (reference sequence). The CDR3 totals 17 residues. CDR3 in DNA: TGTGCCAGTAGTATCACTGGGAGCTACTCTGGGGCCAACGTCCTGACTTTC. Translation: CASSITGSYSGANVLTF. The complete variable domain, with remaining parts taken from reference TRBV19 and TRBJ2-6, reads DGGITQSPKYLFRKEGQNVTLSCEQNLNHDAMYWYRQDPGQGLRLIYYSQIVNDFQKGDIAEGYSVSREKKESFPLTVTSAQKNPTAFYLCASSITGSYSGANVLTFGAGSRLTVL.

This clonotype was counted at least ten times. This sequence joins TRBV2 and TRBJ1-1; unclear D gene. CDR3 length: 13 amino acids. V lost 3 bases and J lost 1, with 6 bases in between. Germline assignment: CDR1 SNHLY and CDR2 FYNNEI. CDR3 DNA sequence: TGTGCCAGCAGTGATCAGGCGAACACTGAAGCTTTCTTT. Translating gives CASSDQANTEAFF.

On this clonotype itself: At one boundary the junction diverges from the germline segment, which might be a read error. The CDR3 is CASSQEVGEQFF. CDR3 nucleotide sequence: TGCGCCAGCAGCCAAGAGGTGGGTGAGCAGTTCTTC. The J gene is TRBJ2-1, the V gene TRBV7-2; D remains unclear. Germline CDR1 and CDR2: SGHTA and FQGNSA. There are 12 residues in the CDR3.

This clonotype was seen a single time. This chain links TRBV9 with TRBJ2-1; unclear D gene. This CDR3 is built from 11 residues. In germline, CDR1 is SGDLS, CDR2 YYNGEE. Trimming took off 10 bases at V and 0 bases at J, with 5 bases between the two ends. The CDR3 here is CALNSYNEQFF. The CDR3 coding sequence is TGTGCCCTTAACTCCTACAATGAGCAGTTCTTC.

This clonotype was detected only once. This rearrangement joins TRBV19 to TRBJ2-1; D is unclear. This CDR3 region has 13 residues. Trimming stripped 1 base from V and 4 bases from J, with 5 bases between. The germline CDR1 and CDR2 sequences are LNHDA and SQIVND (reference sequence). This CDR3 reads CASSIGLYNEQFF. As DNA, the CDR3 is TGTGCCAGTAGTATAGGGCTTTACAATGAGCAGTTCTTC.

The V and J genes are TRBV13 and TRBJ1-4; TRBD1 matches at 10 bases. With 0 bases clipped from V and 6 bases from J, the junction kept 4 bases outside the gene matches. CDR3 size: 16 residues. Looked up from germline, CDR1 is PRHDT and CDR2 is FYEKMQ (reference sequence). The CDR3 is CASSLGRQGAHEKLFF. For the CDR3, the DNA is TGTGCCAGCAGCTTAGGGCGACAGGGGGCTCATGAAAAACTGTTTTTT.

The chain combines TRBV10-3 with TRBJ2-4; D is possibly TRBD2 (5 bases). This CDR3 is built from 17 residues. Germline CDR1 is ENHRY and CDR2 is SYGVKD. Trimming pared 0 bases from V and 2 bases from J, leaving 14 bases between. The CDR3 loop is CAISESIGASSKNIQYF. The CDR3, as DNA: TGTGCCATCAGTGAGTCGATCGGTGCTAGCTCCAAAAACATTCAGTACTTC.

J is TRBJ2-1 and V is TRBV29-1, with 9 bases aligning to TRBD2. CDR3 length: 13 residues. J was trimmed by 5 bases and V by 7 bases; bases with no gene match: 6. Germline V CDR1 and CDR2: SQVTM, ANQGSEA. Here the CDR3 DNA reads TGCAGCGGGAGCGGGGGGACCAACAATGAGCAGTTCTTC. Encoded protein: CSGSGGTNNEQFF.

This clonotype was found many times. The rearrangement joins TRBV11-2 to TRBJ1-1; D not resolved. The germline V gene has CDR1 SGHAT and CDR2 FQNNGV. The CDR3 length is 12 residues. With 1 base removed from V and 11 bases from J, the gap between germline ends came to 11 bases. The chain's CDR3 is CASSLVRGRAFF. In DNA form, the CDR3 reads TGTGCCAGCAGCTTAGTGCGGGGTAGGGCTTTCTTT.

The V call is TRBV6-2 or TRBV6-3, the J call TRBJ1-4; D is ambiguous. Germline V lookup: CDR1 MNHEY, CDR2 SVGEGT. Between the trimmed V and J ends, which lost 2 bases and 0 bases, there was a span of 7 bases. CDR3 length: 15 residues. The CDR3 bases are TGTGCCAGCAGTTACCCGGAGGCAACTAATGAAAAACTGTTTTTT. It translates to CASSYPEATNEKLFF.

This clonotype was recorded a few times. The V call is TRBV25-1, the J call TRBJ1-3; D remains unclear. Looked up from germline, CDR1 is MGHDK and CDR2 is SYGVNS. CDR3 length equals 15 residues. V lost 5 bases to trimming and J lost 0 bases, with 11 bases between them. This CDR3 reads CASSLGGSSGNTIYF. The CDR3 coding sequence is TGTGCCAGCAGTTTGGGCGGAAGCTCTGGAAACACCATATATTTT.

This clonotype occurred many times. This chain uses TRBV4-3 with TRBJ2-7; 12 nucleotides align to TRBD2. Unmatched junction bases numbered 4, after V lost 1 base and J lost 3 bases. Germline assignment: CDR1 LGHNA and CDR2 YSLEER. CDR3 size: 16 residues. CDR3 DNA sequence: TGCGCCAGCAGCCAAGTCGGGACTAGCGGGCTCTACGAGCAGTACTTC. Translation: CASSQVGTSGLYEQYF.

There are a few counts of this clonotype. The chain combines TRBV25-1 with TRBJ1-6; D is unclear. With 8 bases removed from V and 9 bases from J, the gap between germline ends came to 14 bases. There are 13 residues in the CDR3. The germline gives CDR1 MGHDK, CDR2 SYGVNS. The CDR3 DNA follows: TGTGCCAGCGCCCCCGGACCCATTTCACCCCTCCACTTT. This sequence encodes CASAPGPISPLHF.

This clonotype was recorded at least ten times. The rearrangement links TRBV3-1 to TRBJ2-7, with D possibly matching TRBD2 (6 bases). Germline V gene sequence: CDR1 LGHDT, CDR2 YNNKEL (reference sequence). The germline V and J ends were trimmed by 2 bases and 6 bases, with 11 bases remaining between them. This CDR3 comprises 13 residues. CDR3 region: CASSQPTSREQYF. The CDR3 DNA reads TGTGCCAGCAGCCAACCTACTAGCCGCGAGCAGTACTTC.

This sequence joins TRBV20-1 and TRBJ2-2; D not certain. Germline V gives CDR1 DFQATT, CDR2 SNEGSKA (reference sequence). V lost 1 base and J 0 bases, leaving 9 bases between the germline ends. The CDR3 is 15 amino acids. CDR3 protein: CSARVDNTNTGELFF. The CDR3 DNA reads TGCAGTGCTAGAGTCGATAATACGAACACCGGGGAGCTGTTTTTT.

This rearrangement joins TRBV20-1 to TRBJ2-2; D remains ambiguous. Germline V gives CDR1 DFQATT, CDR2 SNEGSKA (reference sequence). Trimming stripped 5 bases from V and 1 base from J, with 8 bases between. The CDR3 length is 13 residues. In DNA form, the CDR3 reads TGCAGTGCTTACGCAAGGAACACCGGGGAGCTGTTTTTT. As protein: CSAYARNTGELFF.

Notes on this clonotype: This may be a read error: a much more frequent sequence differs by one nucleotide. For the CDR3, the DNA is TGTGCCAGCAGCCTAGAACCCGGGACAGGGGGTTACGAGCAGTACTTC. Residues: CASSLEPGTGGYEQYF. The chain combines TRBV6-1 with TRBJ2-7, with 11 positions matching TRBD1. The germline V gene has CDR1 MNHNS and CDR2 SASEGT. The CDR3 runs to 16 residues. Losses at the gene ends were 6 bases for V and 4 bases for J; bases not matched to a gene: 11.

The rearrangement links TRBV10-3 to TRBJ1-1, with a weak D call TRBD1 (5 bases). The CDR3 sequence is 12 residues long. Germline V CDR1 and CDR2: ENHRY, SYGVKD. V was cut by 7 bases and J by 4 bases, with 10 bases left in between. In DNA form, the CDR3 reads TGTGCCATCAACGGGGGTGGCACTGAAGCTTTCTTT. The encoded protein is CAINGGGTEAFF.

This clonotype was recorded once. The missing conserved phenylalanine or tryptophan at the end of this CDR3 makes a read error likely. V and J are TRBV10-3 and TRBJ2-3, with D perhaps matching TRBD1 or TRBD2 (6 bases each). This CDR3 spans 15 amino acids. Germline-derived CDR1 and CDR2 are ENHRY and SYGVKD. The V end was cut by 0 bases, the J end by 5 bases, with 12 bases between. The CDR3 loop reads CAISESGGSVDTQYS. The CDR3 nucleotides read TGTGCCATCAGTGAGTCAGGGGGGAGTGTAGATACGCAGTATTCT.

The chain is built from TRBV19 and TRBJ2-3, with D perhaps matching TRBD1 (6 bases). CDR1 is LNHDA, CDR2 SQIVND, per germline (reference sequence). V lost 4 bases and J lost 4, with 15 bases in between. The CDR3 runs to 15 residues. The CDR3 protein is CASSKSGTLSDTQYF. The CDR3 DNA follows: TGTGCCAGTAGTAAGAGTGGGACACTTTCAGATACGCAGTATTTT.

This clonotype was seen repeatedly, ten times or more. The V call is TRBV7-6, the J call TRBJ2-3; D tentatively fits TRBD1 or TRBD2 (5 bases each). V lost 2 bases to trimming and J lost 4 bases, with 10 bases between them. Germline V gives CDR1 SGHVS, CDR2 FNYEAQ. The CDR3 consists of 14 residues. The CDR3 reads CASSLRGTADTQYF. Written as DNA, the CDR3 is TGTGCCAGCAGCTTACGTGGGACGGCAGATACGCAGTATTTT.

This chain connects TRBV20-1 to TRBJ2-1; D not resolved. The V and J ends lost 7 bases and 10 bases respectively, with 14 bases between them. CDR1 is DFQATT, CDR2 SNEGSKA, per germline (reference sequence). This CDR3 is 11 amino acids long. The chain's CDR3 is CSVPYTREQFF. CDR3 sequence (DNA): TGCAGTGTTCCCTATACAAGGGAGCAGTTCTTC.

The V gene is TRBV11-2, the J gene TRBJ1-6; 10 nucleotides line up with TRBD1. This CDR3 contains 16 residues. The germline gives CDR1 SGHAT, CDR2 FQNNGV. V dropped 1 base and J dropped 10; count of bases not matched to a gene: 7. DNA of the CDR3: TGTGCCAGCAGCTTAGTCGTGACAGGGGGCTGGTCACCCCTCCACTTT. Translation gives CASSLVVTGGWSPLHF.

The J gene is TRBJ2-7, the V gene TRBV30; D is undetermined. Germline CDR1 is GTSNPN and CDR2 is SVGIG (reference sequence). The ends were cut back, 7 bases at V and 3 bases at J, with 7 bases in the middle. The CDR3 contains 10 residues. The CDR3 loop reads CALGLYEQYF. CDR3 bases: TGTGCCTTAGGGCTCTACGAGCAGTACTTC.

The table lists this clonotype with many counts. The chain has TRBV9 and TRBJ1-1; tentatively, D is TRBD1 (6 bases). Germline CDR1 SGDLS, CDR2 YYNGEE. Trimming took off 4 bases at V and 1 base at J, with 14 bases between the two ends. CDR3 length: 15 residues. As DNA, the CDR3 is TGTGCCAGCAGCCCCAGGACAGCCTGGAACACTGAAGCTTTCTTT. It yields the protein CASSPRTAWNTEAFF.

The table lists this clonotype with many counts. The rearrangement joins TRBV19 to TRBJ2-6; no clear D. Looked up from germline, CDR1 is LNHDA and CDR2 is SQIVND (reference sequence). The CDR3 is made up of 14 amino acids. V was cut by 1 base and J by 4 bases, with 5 bases left in between. The CDR3 sequence is CASSIGGGANVLTF. CDR3 sequence (DNA): TGTGCCAGTAGTATAGGTGGAGGGGCCAACGTCCTGACTTTC.

This clonotype has a count of ten or more. This chain links TRBV24-1 with TRBJ2-2; 7 bases line up with TRBD1. The length of the CDR3 is 13 residues. Looked up from germline, CDR1 is KGHDR and CDR2 is SFDVKD. V dropped 7 bases and J dropped 4; count of bases not matched to a gene: 2. CDR3 DNA: TGTGCCACCAGGACAGGGTCCACCGGGGAGCTGTTTTTT. Translation gives CATRTGSTGELFF.

The genes are TRBV13 and TRBJ2-3; 12 nucleotides match TRBD2. The CDR3 runs to 19 residues. The V gene end was trimmed by 5 bases and the J gene end by 6 bases; junction bases not matched to a gene: 18. Germline CDR1 and CDR2: PRHDT and FYEKMQ (reference sequence). In DNA, the CDR3 is TGTGCCAGCAGCACGAGACCAGGGACTAGCGGGCGGTCAGGGGATACGCAGTATTTT. It encodes CASSTRPGTSGRSGDTQYF.

This clonotype was seen many times. This chain connects TRBV7-9 to TRBJ2-7; unclear D gene. This CDR3 has 15 amino acids. Trimming left V 2 bases short and J 6 bases short, with 17 bases between. The germline V gene encodes CDR1 SEHNR and CDR2 FQNEAQ (reference sequence). CDR3 sequence reads: CASSLTRTPLGEQYF. The CDR3 coding sequence is TGTGCCAGCAGCTTAACGAGGACCCCCCTCGGCGAGCAGTACTTC.